Included here is one T cell receptor (beta chain) sequence, with context. This specimen belongs to a study of blood T cell repertoires in COVID-19. For the study at large: From the United States, Italy and Spain came samples of acute and convalescent COVID-19. The cDNA or gDNA used as material had been derived from T cells, B-cell-depleted T cells, or PBMCs.

Profiled with immunoSEQ multiplex PCR; TCRdb holds only in-frame clones, not every one. The sample records 150,000 to 200,000 clones, about 83% being singletons. Germline loops: CDR1 SGHVS, CDR2 FNYEAQ. The CDR3 loop spans 15 amino acids. The ends lost 4 bases at V and 3 bases at J; junction bases unmatched: 9. Material: peripheral blood. This TCR came from a young man with active or convalescent COVID-19. The rearrangement uses TRBV7-6 and TRBJ2-7; 7 positions match TRBD2. CDR3: CASSSSLADGYEQYF. As DNA, the CDR3 is TGTGCCAGCAGCTCCTCTCTAGCGGATGGCTACGAGCAGTACTTC.